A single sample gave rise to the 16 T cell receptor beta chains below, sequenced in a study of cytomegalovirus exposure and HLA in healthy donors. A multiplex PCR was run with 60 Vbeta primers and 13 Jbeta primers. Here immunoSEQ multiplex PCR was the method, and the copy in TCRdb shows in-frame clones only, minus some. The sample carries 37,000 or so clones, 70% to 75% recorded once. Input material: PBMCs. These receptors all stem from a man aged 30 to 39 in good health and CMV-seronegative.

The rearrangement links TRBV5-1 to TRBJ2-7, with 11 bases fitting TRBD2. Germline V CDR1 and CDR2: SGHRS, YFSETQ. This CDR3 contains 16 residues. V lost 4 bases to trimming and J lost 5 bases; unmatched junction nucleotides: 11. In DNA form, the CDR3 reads TGCGCCAGCAGCCCGCAACCTACTAGCGGGAGCCACGAGCAGTACTTC. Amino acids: CASSPQPTSGSHEQYF.

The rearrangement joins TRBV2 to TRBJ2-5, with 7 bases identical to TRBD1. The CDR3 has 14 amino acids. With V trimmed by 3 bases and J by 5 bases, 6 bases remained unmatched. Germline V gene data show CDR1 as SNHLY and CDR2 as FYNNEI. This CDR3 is CASSDVQGEETQYF. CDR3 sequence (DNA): TGTGCCAGCAGTGACGTTCAGGGGGAGGAGACCCAGTACTTC.

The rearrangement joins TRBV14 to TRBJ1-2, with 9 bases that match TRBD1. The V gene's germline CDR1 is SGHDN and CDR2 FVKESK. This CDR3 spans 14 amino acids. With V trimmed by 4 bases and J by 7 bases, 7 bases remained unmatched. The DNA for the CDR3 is TGTGCCAGCAGCCCGACAGGGGGGACTCCTGGCTACACCTTC. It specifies CASSPTGGTPGYTF.

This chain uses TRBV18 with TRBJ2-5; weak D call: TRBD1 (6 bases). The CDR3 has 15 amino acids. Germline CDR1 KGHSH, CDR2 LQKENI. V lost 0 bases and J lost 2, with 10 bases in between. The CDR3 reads CASSPPGAGQETQYF. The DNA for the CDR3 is TGTGCCAGCTCACCACCGGGGGCAGGGCAAGAGACCCAGTACTTC.

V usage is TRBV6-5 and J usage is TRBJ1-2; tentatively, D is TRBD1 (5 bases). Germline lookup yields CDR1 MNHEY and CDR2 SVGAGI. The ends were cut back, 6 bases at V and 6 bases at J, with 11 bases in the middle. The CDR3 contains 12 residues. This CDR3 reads CASRGTPHGYTF. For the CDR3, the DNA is TGTGCCAGCAGGGGGACTCCCCATGGCTACACCTTC.

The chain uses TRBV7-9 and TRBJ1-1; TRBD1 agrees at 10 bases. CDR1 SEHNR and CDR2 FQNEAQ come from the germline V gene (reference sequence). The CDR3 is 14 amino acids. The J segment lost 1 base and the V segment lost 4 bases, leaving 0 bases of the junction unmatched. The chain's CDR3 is CASSWTGGNTEAFF. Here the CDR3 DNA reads TGTGCCAGCAGCTGGACAGGGGGGAACACTGAAGCTTTCTTT.

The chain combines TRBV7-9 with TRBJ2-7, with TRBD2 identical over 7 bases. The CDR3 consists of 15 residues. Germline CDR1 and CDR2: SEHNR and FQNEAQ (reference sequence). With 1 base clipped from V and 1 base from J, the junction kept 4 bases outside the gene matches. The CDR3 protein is CASSLGEGISYEQYF. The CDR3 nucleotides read TGTGCCAGCAGCTTAGGGGAGGGAATATCCTACGAGCAGTACTTC.

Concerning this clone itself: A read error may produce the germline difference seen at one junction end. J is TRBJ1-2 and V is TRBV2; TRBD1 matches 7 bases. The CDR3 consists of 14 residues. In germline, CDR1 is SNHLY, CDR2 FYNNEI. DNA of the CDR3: TGTGCCAGCAGTGAGGGACAGATCTCCTATGGCTACCCCTTC. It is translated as CASSEGQISYGYPF.

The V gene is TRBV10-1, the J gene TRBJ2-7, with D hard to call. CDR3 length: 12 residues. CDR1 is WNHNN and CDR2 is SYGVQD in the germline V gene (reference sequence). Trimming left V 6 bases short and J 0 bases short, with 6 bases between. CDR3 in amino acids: CASRHGSYEQYF. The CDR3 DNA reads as TGCGCCAGCAGGCACGGCTCCTACGAGCAGTACTTC.

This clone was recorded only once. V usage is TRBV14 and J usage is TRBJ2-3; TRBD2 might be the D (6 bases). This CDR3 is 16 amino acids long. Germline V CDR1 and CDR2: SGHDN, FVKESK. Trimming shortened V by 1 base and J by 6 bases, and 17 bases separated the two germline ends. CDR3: CASSQVAGGIGDTQYF. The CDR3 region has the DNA TGTGCCAGCAGCCAAGTCGCGGGCGGGATCGGGGATACGCAGTATTTT.

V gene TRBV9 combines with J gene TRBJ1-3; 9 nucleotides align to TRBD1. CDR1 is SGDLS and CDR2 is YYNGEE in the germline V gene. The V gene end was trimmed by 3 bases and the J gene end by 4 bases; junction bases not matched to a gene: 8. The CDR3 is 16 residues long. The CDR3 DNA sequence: TGTGCCAGCAGCGGCACACAGGGGGCGTACGGAAACACCATATATTTT. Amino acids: CASSGTQGAYGNTIYF.

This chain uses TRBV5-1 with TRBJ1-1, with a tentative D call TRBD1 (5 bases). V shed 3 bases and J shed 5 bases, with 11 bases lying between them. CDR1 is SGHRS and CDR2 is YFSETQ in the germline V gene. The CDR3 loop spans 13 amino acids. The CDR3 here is CASSSGWVTEAFF. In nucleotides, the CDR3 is TGCGCCAGCAGCTCAGGGTGGGTGACTGAAGCTTTCTTT.

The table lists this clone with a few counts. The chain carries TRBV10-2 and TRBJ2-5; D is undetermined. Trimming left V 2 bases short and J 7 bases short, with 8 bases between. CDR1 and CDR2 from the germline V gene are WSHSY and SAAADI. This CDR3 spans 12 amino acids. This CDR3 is CASSEILRTQYF. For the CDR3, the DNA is TGCGCCAGCAGTGAGATCCTGCGGACCCAGTACTTC.

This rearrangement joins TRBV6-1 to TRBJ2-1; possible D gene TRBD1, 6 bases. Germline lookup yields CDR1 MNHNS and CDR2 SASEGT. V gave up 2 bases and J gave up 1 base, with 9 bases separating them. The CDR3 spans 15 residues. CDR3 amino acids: CASSESQGSYNEQFF. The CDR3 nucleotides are TGTGCCAGCAGTGAATCTCAGGGGTCCTACAATGAGCAGTTCTTC.

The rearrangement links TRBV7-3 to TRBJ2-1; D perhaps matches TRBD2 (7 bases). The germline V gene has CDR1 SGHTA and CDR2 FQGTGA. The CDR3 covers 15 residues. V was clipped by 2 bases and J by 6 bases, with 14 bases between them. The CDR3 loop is CASSLSGAGVNEQFF. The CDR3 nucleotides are TGTGCCAGCAGCTTATCGGGGGCGGGGGTCAATGAGCAGTTCTTC. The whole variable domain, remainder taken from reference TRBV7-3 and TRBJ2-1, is GAGVSQTPSNKVTEKGKYVELRCDPISGHTALYWYRQSLGQGPEFLIYFQGTGAADDSGLPNDRFFAVRPEGSVSTLKIQRTERGDSAVYLCASSLSGAGVNEQFFGPGTRLTVL.

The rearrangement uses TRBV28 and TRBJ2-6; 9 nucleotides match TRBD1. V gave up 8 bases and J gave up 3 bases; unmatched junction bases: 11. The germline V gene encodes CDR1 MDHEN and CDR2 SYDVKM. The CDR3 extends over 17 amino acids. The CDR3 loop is CASGYRDRVYGANVLTF. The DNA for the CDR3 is TGTGCCAGCGGGTACCGGGACAGGGTTTATGGGGCCAACGTCCTGACTTTC.